The clone carrying this T cell receptor beta chain was found many times. The source of the sample is a study of T-cell reconstitution after alpha-beta-depleted transplantation in children. CDR3 length: 12 residues. V was pared by 5 bases and J by 4 bases, with 8 bases between. Unique molecular identifiers were incorporated during preparation of the TCRbeta library. In TCRdb, the PCR reads were re-called with MiXCR into one record per CDR3 protein. The sample lists about 410,000 distinct CDR3 sequences, 20% occurring once. The chain links TRBV12-3 or TRBV12-4 to TRBJ1-1; TRBD1 is a possible D gene (5 bases). The source is a human donor who donated a stem cell graft to a child with acute myeloid leukemia. Sample: PBMCs from the stem cell graft donor, taken from the stem cell graft. The CDR3 reads CASSDRVTEAFF. The DNA for the CDR3 is TGTGCCAGCAGTGACAGAGTCACTGAAGCTTTCTTT.